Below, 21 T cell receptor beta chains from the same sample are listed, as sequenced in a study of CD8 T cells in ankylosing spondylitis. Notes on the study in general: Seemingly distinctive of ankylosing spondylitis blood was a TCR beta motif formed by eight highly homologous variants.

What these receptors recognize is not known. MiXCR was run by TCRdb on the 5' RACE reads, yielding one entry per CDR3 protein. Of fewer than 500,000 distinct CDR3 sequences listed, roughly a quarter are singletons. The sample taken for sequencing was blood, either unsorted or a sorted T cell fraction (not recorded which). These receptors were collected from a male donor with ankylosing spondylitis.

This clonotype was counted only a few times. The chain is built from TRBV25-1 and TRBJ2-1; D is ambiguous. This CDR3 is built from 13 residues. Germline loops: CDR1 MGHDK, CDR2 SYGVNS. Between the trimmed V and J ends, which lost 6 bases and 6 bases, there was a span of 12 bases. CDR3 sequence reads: CASRDPRSNEQFF. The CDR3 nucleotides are TGTGCCAGCAGAGACCCCAGGAGCAATGAGCAGTTCTTC.

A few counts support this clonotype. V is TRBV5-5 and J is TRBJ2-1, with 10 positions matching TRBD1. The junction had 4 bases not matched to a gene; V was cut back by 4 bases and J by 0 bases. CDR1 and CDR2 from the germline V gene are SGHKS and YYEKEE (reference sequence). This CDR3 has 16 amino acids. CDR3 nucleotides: TGTGCCAGCAGCCCGGGACAGGGGTACTCCTACAATGAGCAGTTCTTC. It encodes CASSPGQGYSYNEQFF.

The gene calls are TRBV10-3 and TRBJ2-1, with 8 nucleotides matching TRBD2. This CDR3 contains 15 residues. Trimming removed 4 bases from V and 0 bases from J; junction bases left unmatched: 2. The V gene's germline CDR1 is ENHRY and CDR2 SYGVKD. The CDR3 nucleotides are TGTGCCATCAGTGCCAGCGGGAGCTCCTACAATGAGCAGTTCTTC. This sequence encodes CAISASGSSYNEQFF.

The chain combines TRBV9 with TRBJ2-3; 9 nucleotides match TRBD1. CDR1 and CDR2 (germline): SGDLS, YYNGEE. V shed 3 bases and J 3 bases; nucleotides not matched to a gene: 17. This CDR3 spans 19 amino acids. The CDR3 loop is CASSATASGTGLETDTQYF. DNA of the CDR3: TGTGCCAGCAGCGCAACGGCCTCCGGGACAGGGTTGGAGACAGATACGCAGTATTTT.

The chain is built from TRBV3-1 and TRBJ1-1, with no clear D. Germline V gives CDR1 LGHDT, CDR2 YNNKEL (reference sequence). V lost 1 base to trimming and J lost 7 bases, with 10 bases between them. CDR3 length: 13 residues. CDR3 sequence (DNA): TGTGCCAGCAGCCAAGTCCCGGAGGGTGAAGCTTTCTTT. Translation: CASSQVPEGEAFF.

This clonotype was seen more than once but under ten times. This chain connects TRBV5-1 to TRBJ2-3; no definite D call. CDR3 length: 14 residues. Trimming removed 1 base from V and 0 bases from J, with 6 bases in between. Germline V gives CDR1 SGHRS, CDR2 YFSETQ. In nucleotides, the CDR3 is TGCGCCAGCAGCTTGTTTACAAGCACAGATACGCAGTATTTT. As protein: CASSLFTSTDTQYF.

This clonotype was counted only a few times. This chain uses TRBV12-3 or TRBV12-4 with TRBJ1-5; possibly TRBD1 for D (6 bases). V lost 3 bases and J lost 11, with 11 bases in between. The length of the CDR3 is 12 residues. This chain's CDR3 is CASSLTGTTQHF. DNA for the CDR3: TGTGCCAGCAGTTTGACAGGCACAACCCAGCATTTT.

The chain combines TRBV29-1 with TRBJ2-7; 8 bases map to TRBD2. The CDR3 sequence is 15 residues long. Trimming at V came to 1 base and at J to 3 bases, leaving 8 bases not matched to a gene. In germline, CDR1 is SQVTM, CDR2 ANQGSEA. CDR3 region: CSVEAPPGGNYEQYF. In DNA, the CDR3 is TGCAGCGTTGAAGCCCCGCCGGGAGGGAACTACGAGCAGTACTTC.

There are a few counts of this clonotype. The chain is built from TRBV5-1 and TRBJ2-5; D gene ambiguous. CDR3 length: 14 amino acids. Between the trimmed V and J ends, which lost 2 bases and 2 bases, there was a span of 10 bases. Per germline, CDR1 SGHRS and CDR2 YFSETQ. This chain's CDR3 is CASSFVTDQETQYF. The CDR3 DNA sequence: TGCGCCAGCAGCTTCGTAACAGATCAAGAGACCCAGTACTTC.

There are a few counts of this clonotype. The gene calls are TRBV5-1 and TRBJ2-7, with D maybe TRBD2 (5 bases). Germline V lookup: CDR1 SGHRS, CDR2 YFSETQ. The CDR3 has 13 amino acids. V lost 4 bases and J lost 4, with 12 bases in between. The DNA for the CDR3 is TGCGCCAGCAGCAAGGGATCGGGGTACGAGCAGTACGTC. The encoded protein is CASSKGSGYEQYV.

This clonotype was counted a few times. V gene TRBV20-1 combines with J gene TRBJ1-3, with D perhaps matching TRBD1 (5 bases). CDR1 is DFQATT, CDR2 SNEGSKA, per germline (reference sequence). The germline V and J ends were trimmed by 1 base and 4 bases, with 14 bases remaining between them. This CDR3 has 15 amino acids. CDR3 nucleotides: TGCAGTGCTAGAGCCCCAGGGCGGGCCGGAAACACCATATATTTT. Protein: CSARAPGRAGNTIYF.

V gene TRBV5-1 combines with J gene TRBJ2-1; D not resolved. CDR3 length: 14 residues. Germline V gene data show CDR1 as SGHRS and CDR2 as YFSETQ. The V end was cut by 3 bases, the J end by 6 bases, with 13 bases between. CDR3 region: CASSSRTESNEQFF. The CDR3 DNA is TGCGCCAGCAGCTCCCGGACCGAATCCAATGAGCAGTTCTTC.

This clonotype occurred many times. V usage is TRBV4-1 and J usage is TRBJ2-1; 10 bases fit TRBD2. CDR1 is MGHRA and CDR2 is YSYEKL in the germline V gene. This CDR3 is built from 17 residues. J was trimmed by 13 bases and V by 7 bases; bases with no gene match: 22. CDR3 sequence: CASMLAGDTGRNVRQFF. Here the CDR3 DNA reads TGCGCCAGCATGCTAGCGGGAGATACGGGCAGAAACGTTAGACAGTTCTTC.

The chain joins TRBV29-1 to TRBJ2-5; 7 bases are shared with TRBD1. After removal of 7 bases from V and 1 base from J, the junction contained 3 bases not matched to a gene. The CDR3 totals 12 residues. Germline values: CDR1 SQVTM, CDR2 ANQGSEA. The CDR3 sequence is CSGRDSQETQYF. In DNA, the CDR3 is TGCAGCGGACGGGACAGCCAAGAGACCCAGTACTTC.

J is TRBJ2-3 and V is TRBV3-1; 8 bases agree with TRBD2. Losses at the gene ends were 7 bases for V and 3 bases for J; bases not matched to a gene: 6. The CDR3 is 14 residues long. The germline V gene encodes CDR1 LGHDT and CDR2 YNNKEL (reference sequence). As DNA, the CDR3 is TGTGCCAGCAACGAAGCGGGAGCGACAGATACGCAGTATTTT. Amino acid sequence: CASNEAGATDTQYF.

The CDR3 is CASNPAPYGYTF. The CDR3 bases are TGTGCCAGCAACCCCGCGCCCTATGGCTACACCTTC. This chain uses TRBV2 with TRBJ1-2; D is unclear. The V and J ends lost 7 bases and 4 bases respectively, with 10 bases between them. The CDR3 covers 12 residues. Germline CDR1 is SNHLY and CDR2 is FYNNEI.

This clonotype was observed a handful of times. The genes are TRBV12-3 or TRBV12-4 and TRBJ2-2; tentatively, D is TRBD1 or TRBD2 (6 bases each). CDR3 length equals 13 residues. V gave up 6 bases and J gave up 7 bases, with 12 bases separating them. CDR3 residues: CASRGGESGELFF. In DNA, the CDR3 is TGTGCCAGCAGGGGGGGCGAGAGCGGGGAGCTGTTTTTT.

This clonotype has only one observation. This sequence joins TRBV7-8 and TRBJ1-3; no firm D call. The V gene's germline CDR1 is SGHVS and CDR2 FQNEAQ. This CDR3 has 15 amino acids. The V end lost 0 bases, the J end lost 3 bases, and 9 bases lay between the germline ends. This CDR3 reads CASSLAGSLGNTIYF. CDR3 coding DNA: TGTGCCAGCAGCTTAGCAGGTAGTCTTGGAAACACCATATATTTT.

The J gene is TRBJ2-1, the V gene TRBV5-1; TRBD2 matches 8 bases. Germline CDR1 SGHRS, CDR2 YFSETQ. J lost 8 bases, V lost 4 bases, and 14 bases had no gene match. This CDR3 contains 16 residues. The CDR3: CASSLVLAVGFHEQFF. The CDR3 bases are TGCGCCAGCAGCCTTGTACTAGCGGTAGGGTTCCATGAGCAGTTCTTC.

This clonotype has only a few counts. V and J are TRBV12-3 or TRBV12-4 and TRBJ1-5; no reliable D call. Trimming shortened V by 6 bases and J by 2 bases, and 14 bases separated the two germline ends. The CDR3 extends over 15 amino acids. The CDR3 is CASSEGRKGNQPQHF. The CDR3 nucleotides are TGTGCCAGCAGCGAGGGAAGGAAAGGCAATCAGCCCCAGCATTTT.

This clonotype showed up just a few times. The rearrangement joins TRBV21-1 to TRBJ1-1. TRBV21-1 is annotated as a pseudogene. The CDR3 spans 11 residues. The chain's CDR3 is CASSKEPEAFF. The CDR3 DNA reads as TGTGCCAGCAGCAAAGAGCCTGAAGCTTTCTTT.